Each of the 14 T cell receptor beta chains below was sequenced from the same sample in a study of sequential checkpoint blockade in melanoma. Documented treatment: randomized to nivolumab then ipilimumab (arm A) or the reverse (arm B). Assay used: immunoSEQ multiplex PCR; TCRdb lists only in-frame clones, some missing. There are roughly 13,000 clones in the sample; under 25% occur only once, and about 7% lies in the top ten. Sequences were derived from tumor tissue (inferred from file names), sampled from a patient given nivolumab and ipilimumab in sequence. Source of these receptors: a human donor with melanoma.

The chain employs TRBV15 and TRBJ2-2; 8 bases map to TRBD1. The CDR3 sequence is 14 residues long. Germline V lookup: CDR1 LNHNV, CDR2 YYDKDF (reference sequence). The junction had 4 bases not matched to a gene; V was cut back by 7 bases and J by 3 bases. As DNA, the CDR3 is TGTGCCACCAACAAGACAGGGGACACCGGGGAGCTGTTTTTT. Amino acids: CATNKTGDTGELFF.

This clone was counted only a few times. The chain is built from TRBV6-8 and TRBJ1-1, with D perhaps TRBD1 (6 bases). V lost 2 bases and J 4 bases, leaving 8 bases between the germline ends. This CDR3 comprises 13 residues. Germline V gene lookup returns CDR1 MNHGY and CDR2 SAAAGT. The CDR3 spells CASSYGQTTEAFF. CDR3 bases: TGTGCCAGCAGTTACGGACAGACCACTGAAGCTTTCTTT.

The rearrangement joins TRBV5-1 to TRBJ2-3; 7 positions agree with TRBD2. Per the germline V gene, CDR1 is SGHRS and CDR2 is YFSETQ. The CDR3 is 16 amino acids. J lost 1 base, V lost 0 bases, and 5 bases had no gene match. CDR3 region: CASSLGASGGTDTQYF. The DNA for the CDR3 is TGCGCCAGCAGCTTGGGGGCTAGCGGAGGCACAGATACGCAGTATTTT.

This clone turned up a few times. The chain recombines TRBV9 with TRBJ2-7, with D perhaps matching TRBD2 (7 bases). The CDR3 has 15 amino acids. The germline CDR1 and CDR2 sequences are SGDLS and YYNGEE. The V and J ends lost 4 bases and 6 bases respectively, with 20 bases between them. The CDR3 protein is CASSPDGGHPSEQYF. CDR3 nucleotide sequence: TGTGCCAGCAGCCCAGACGGGGGGCACCCCTCCGAGCAGTACTTC.

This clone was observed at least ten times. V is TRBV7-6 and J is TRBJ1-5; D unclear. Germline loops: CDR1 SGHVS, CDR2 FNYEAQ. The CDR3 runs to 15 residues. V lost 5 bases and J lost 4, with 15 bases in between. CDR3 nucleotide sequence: TGTGCCAGCAGCCAAGGTGGGGAGATGAATCAGCCCCAGCATTTT. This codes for CASSQGGEMNQPQHF.

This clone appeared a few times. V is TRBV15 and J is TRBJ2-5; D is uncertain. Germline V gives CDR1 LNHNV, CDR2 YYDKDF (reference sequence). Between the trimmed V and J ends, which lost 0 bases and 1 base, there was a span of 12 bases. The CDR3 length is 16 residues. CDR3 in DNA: TGTGCCACCAGCAGAGATGGTAGGATGGGCCAAGAGACCCAGTACTTC. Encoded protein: CATSRDGRMGQETQYF.

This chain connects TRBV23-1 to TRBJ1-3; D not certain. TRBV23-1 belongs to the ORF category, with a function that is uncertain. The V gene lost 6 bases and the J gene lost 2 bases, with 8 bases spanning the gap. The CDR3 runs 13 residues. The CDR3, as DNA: TGCGCCAGCAGCTCAAGTCCTGGAAACACCATATATTTT. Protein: CASSSSPGNTIYF.

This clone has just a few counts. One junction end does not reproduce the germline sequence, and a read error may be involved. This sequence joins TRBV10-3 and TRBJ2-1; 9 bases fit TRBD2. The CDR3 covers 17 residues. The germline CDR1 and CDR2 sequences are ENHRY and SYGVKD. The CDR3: CAISELGSSGAYNEQFF. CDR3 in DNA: TGTGCCATCAGTGAGTTAGGGTCTAGCGGGGCCTATAATGAGCAGTTCTTC.

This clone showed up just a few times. CDR3 in amino acids: CASRNGGEGTEAFF. DNA for the CDR3: TGTGCCAGCAGAAACGGGGGGGAGGGGACTGAAGCTTTCTTT. This chain uses TRBV6-8 with TRBJ1-1; TRBD1 might be the D (5 bases). Germline V CDR1 and CDR2: MNHGY, SAAAGT. The ends were cut back, 6 bases at V and 5 bases at J, with 16 bases in the middle. The CDR3 is 14 amino acids.

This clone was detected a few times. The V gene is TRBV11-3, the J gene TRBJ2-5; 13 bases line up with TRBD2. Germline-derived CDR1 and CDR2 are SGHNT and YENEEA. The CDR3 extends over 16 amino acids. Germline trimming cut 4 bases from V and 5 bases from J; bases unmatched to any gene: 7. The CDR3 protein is CASSSRTSGSLETQYF. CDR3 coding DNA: TGTGCCAGCAGCTCCCGGACTAGCGGGAGTCTGGAGACCCAGTACTTC.

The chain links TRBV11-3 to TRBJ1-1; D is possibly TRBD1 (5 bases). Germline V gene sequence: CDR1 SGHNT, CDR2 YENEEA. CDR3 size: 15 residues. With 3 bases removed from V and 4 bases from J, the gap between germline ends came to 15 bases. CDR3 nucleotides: TGTGCCAGCAGCTTGTTACAGGCCTTGGGCACTGAAGCTTTCTTT. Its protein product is CASSLLQALGTEAFF.

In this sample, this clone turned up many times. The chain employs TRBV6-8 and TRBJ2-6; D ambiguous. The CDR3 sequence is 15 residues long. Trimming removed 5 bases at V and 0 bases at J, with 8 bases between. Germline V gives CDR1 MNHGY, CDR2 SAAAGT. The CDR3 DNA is TGTGCCAGCAGTGAGTTCGGCTCTGGGGCCAACGTCCTGACTTTC. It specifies CASSEFGSGANVLTF.

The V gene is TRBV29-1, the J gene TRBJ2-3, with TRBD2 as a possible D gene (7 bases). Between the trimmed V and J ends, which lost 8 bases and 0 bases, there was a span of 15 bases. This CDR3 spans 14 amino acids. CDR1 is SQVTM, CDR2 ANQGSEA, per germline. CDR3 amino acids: CSTEGGLSTDTQYF. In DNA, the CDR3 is TGCAGCACGGAGGGGGGGCTAAGCACAGATACGCAGTATTTT.

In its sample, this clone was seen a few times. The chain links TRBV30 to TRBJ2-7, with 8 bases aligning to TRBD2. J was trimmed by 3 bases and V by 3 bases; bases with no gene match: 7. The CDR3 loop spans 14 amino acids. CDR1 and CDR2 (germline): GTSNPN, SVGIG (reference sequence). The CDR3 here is CAWSLAGLFYEQYF. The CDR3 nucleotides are TGTGCCTGGAGCTTAGCGGGATTATTCTACGAGCAGTACTTC.